A single TCR beta chain is shown here with its context. What it recognizes is unknown. In the PCR, 60 Vbeta and 13 Jbeta primers were used. The repertoire was sequenced with immunoSEQ multiplex PCR; TCRdb's copy has only in-frame clones and lacks some. The sample includes 220,000 or so clones, approximately 82% of them seen just once. Each donor's status was that of a healthy bone marrow donor. The data originate from a study of cytomegalovirus exposure and HLA in healthy donors. Turning to the study itself: Around 85 million unique TCRs from HLA-typed donors were held in an early data release.

The J segment lost 0 bases and the V segment lost 5 bases, leaving 10 bases of the junction unmatched. CDR3 length equals 16 residues. Study-wide points: Later genetic work tied a missense DCLRE1C variant to beta-chain V and J trimming. The authors assumed roughly uniform sequencing depth across donors for presence/absence analyses.

This sequence originates from a male donor in good health and CMV-seronegative. This chain uses TRBV6-7 with TRBJ2-7, with TRBD1 identical over 7 bases. TRBV6-7 is flagged as an ORF with uncertain function. Input material: PBMCs. The CDR3 loop reads CASSRADRHLSYEQYF. The CDR3, as DNA: TGTGCCAGCAGTAGAGCGGACAGGCACCTCTCCTACGAGCAGTACTTC.